This T cell receptor (beta chain) was observed in a study of blood T cell repertoires in COVID-19. Study in general: Both acute and convalescent COVID-19 samples were obtained from the United States, Italy and Spain. PBMCs, B-cell-depleted T cells, or T cells provided the cDNA or gDNA that made up the material.

Original data processing: Estimates of nucleated cell counts were drawn from the amplification of reference gene primers. Using immunoSEQ multiplex PCR, the repertoire was profiled, and TCRdb retains in-frame clones only, with some absent. V and J calls and clone size are given by that table; D and trimming were obtained from the DNA. The table records about 98,000 clones, roughly 87% of them present only once. Germline CDR1 and CDR2: MNHNY and SVGAGI (reference sequence). This CDR3 has 14 residues. V lost 8 bases to trimming and J lost 0 bases, with 13 bases between them. The V call is TRBV6-6, the J call TRBJ1-2; unclear D gene. The sequenced material came from peripheral blood. The TCR comes from a man in his 70s with acute or convalescent COVID-19. This CDR3 reads CASEGRSPNYGYTF. DNA for the CDR3: TGTGCCAGCGAGGGTAGAAGTCCTAACTATGGCTACACCTTC.